This T cell receptor beta chain is drawn from a study of tumor and adjacent non-tumor tissue in lung cancer. The template was RNA from unsorted bulk tissue. CDR1 and CDR2 from the germline V gene are SEHNR and FQNEAQ (reference sequence). This CDR3 region has 15 residues. V gave up 5 bases and J gave up 6 bases, with 18 bases separating them. A modified ARM-PCR protocol with three rounds of nested PCR amplified TCRbeta. Each CDR3 protein is one row after TCRdb ran MiXCR on the multiplex PCR reads. The sample includes approximately 90,000 distinct CDR3 sequences, 61% of them seen just once. This TCR was recovered from a man between 65 and 79 years old with non-small cell lung cancer. This chain uses TRBV7-9 with TRBJ2-3; no clear D. Material: lung tumor tissue. CDR3 DNA sequence: TGTGCCAGCAGCCTCCCAGAGCAGGCCGAGGATACGCAGTATTTT. Protein: CASSLPEQAEDTQYF.